This T cell receptor beta chain appears in the sequencing data of a study of shared clonotypes between healthy human individuals (dated by TCRdb to 2020 to 2021). A note on the overall study: The cohort included three men and a couple of women between 18 and 49 years of age. Each donor's leukapheresis produced roughly between roughly 0.94 and 9.5 billion PBMCs. For each donor, CD4 naive and CD4 memory were each given three plates, CD8 naive was given two plates, and CD8 memory was given one plate. Blood TCR repertoires of five healthy adults were deeply sequenced to estimate repertoire size and the extent of clonotype sharing between individuals. To increase sequencing depth and limit assay-specific biases, different laboratories used diverse techniques to prepare libraries and sequence TCR repertoires. The research as a whole found: Pairwise subsampling indicated that sequencing depth was expected to affect the degree of clonotype sharing among donors. Rarefaction of sorted-subset datasets indicated incomplete sequencing despite the large sequencing depth. Across several donors, about 4.5% of naive CD4, roughly 3.5% of naive CD8, 2.3% of memory CD4, and about 0.4% of memory CD8 clonotypes were shared. Sampling was restricted to blood, and TCR repertoires in tissue are likely to differ from TCR repertoires in blood. Clonotypes shared by all four sorted-subset donors showed higher generation probabilities than non-shared clonotypes. Larger estimated clonotype richness was generally found for naive subsets than for memory subsets. Because the study included only a small number of donors, the genetic and exposure-history diversity represented was limited.

The donors were healthy, HIV-negative adults who had no recently reported acute infections or vaccinations. All donors were Caucasian adults living in Nashville, Tennessee, USA. CD4+ T cells were enriched through magnetic negative selection, after which naive cells were positively selected on CD45RA and the remaining negative fraction served as the memory subset. Blood was obtained by leukapheresis, after which PBMCs were separated by Ficoll-Histopaque density gradient centrifugation and cryopreserved in liquid nitrogen vapor phase. Purity and quantity of every magnetically sorted T cell population were checked by analytical flow cytometry. Genomic DNA was isolated from each sorted fraction and quantified by UV absorbance on a Nanodrop 2000c. Remarks on this clone: Its target antigen remains unknown. The record has no base qualities; no much larger clone is one base away.

CDR1 and CDR2, per the germline V gene (reference sequence), are SEHNR and FQNEAQ. The CDR3, from cysteine to phenylalanine, totals 16 residues. Of the read, only the CDR3 DNA is kept; its 48 bases are in frame from base 1. V loses 5 bases at its end and J loses 3 bases; junction bases beyond the gene matches: 4. TCR CDR3 regions were amplified from genomic DNA by multiplex PCR using the deep immunoSEQ assay. Genomic DNA extracted from each cell subset was distributed evenly over all wells of several immunoSEQ 96-well plates, and each plate served as one replicate. For sorted subsets, approximately 210 ng of genomic DNA, equivalent to around 31,000 T cell genomes, went into each replicate PCR. The purified libraries were quantified using a Qubit 3.0 fluorometer, sized with a Bioanalyzer 2100, and then quantified again using the KAPA Library Quantification kit. A separate single-read 150-cycle Illumina NextSeq 550 flow cell was used to sequence each immunoSEQ 96-well plate. The published analysis was carried out like this. Because only junctional sequences without quality scores were contained in the immunoSEQ output, filtering matching that applied to full-length reads could not be performed. To assign V/J genes and CDR3, sequences were annotated using PyIR, a Python wrapper for IgBLAST v1.9, with IMGT germline references. Reads were removed for weak V/J assignments (E-value above 1e-6), missing CDR3, stop codons, out-of-frame junctions, or ambiguous translated residues. V3J clonotypes were defined by identical inferred V gene, J gene, and CDR3 amino acid sequence. To compute the percentage overlap between repertoires, the number of shared unique clonotypes was divided by the size of the smaller repertoire. Three approaches were used to assess repertoire richness: RTK rarefaction, the Chao1 estimator, and Recon v2.1 estimates of unobserved clonotypes. Generation probabilities for all TCRbeta clonotypes obtained by the gDNA method from a handful of donors were computed using OLGA. TCRdb re-hosts the immuneACCESS table, in-frame sequences only. Its copies lack some clones; in the studies checked, an unresolved V gene accounts for under half of them, and the cause for the rest is not known. V and J calls and clone size are those listed in that table; D and trimming were worked out from the DNA. Counted in this sample were under 200,000 clones; roughly 91% of them appeared once. Clones ranked in the top ten supply around 0.067% of the sample.

Source material: naive CD4+ T cells sorted from blood. In the paper's terms, the cell subset or site label means: CD45RA+ positively selected. The rearrangement combines TRBV7-9 with TRBJ2-1, with 13 bases aligning to TRBD2. This receptor was obtained from a woman aged 25 to 39 in good health. DNA sequence: TGTGCCAGCAGCCAGAGACTAGCGGGAGGCTACAATGAGCAGTTCTTC. Its product reads: CASSQRLAGGYNEQFF.